The entry below describes one TCR beta chain. Its matching antigen is unknown. The sample belongs to a study of OX40 agonist ivuxolimab in advanced cancers. Across the study: The patients received ivuxolimab by intravenous route every 2 weeks at 0.01 to 10 mg/kg. General study points: Certain nonresponders additionally had low normalized T-cell clonal expansion.

Clones were read by immunoSEQ multiplex PCR, and TCRdb kept only the in-frame ones, dropping some. Here the sample spans about 50,000 clones, 85% to 95% being singletons. V was cut by 5 bases and J by 0 bases, with 18 bases left in between. Germline CDR1 is SGHNT and CDR2 is YYREEE (reference sequence). This CDR3 is built from 17 residues. This receptor was taken from an adult with an advanced solid tumor such as melanoma, head and neck, liver or kidney cancer. The specimen was CD4+ or CD8+ T cells sorted from blood, collected in a trial of the OX40 agonist ivuxolimab. The rearrangement links TRBV5-4 to TRBJ2-1; D may match TRBD1 or TRBD2 (5 bases each). CDR3: CASSSGTHYSSYNEQFF. CDR3 DNA: TGTGCCAGCAGTTCAGGGACCCATTATAGCTCCTACAATGAGCAGTTCTTC.